Listed below are T cell receptor beta chains from one sample, sequenced in a study of regulatory T cells in long-lasting Graves disease. TCRdb passed the multiplex PCR reads through MiXCR, listing each CDR3 protein once. The table records roughly 300,000 distinct CDR3 sequences, 15% to 20% of them present only once. Here the sequenced sample was peripheral blood mononuclear cells (PBMCs), taken when the disease was refractory, from a patient treated with antithyroid drugs. These TCRs come from a female donor with Graves disease. The CDR3 runs from the conserved cysteine through the conserved F or W. The order of the fields is J gene, V gene, clone size, D gene, CDR3 protein, CDR3 DNA. The D gene is left open where the match is weak. A clone size is listed for some rows: how often the clone was seen (once, few, many), or a class if it is expanded.

j_call: TRBJ2-2
v_call: TRBV13
clone_size: -
d_call: -
cdr3_aa: CASSLVMGTSANTGELFF
cdr3_nt: TGTGCCAGCAGCTTAGTAATGGGGACTTCCGCGAACACCGGGGAGCTGTTTTTT

j_call: TRBJ2-5
v_call: TRBV7-6
clone_size: many
d_call: -
cdr3_aa: CASSASFGHQETQYF
cdr3_nt: TGTGCCAGCAGCGCCTCGTTCGGGCACCAAGAGACCCAGTACTTC

j_call: TRBJ1-1
v_call: TRBV10-1
clone_size: few
d_call: -
cdr3_aa: CASSVRGGEAFF
cdr3_nt: TGCGCCAGCAGTGTCCGGGGAGGTGAAGCTTTCTTT

j_call: TRBJ1-6
v_call: TRBV25-1
clone_size: -
d_call: -
cdr3_aa: CASSLGGPVAGSSPLHF
cdr3_nt: TGTGCCAGCAGTCTGGGAGGGCCGGTGGCGGGCAGTTCACCCCTCCACTTT

j_call: TRBJ2-5
v_call: TRBV20-1
clone_size: many
d_call: TRBD1
cdr3_aa: CSARPGQGVETQYF
cdr3_nt: TGCAGTGCTAGACCCGGACAGGGTGTAGAGACCCAGTACTTC

j_call: TRBJ2-7
v_call: TRBV19
clone_size: -
d_call: TRBD2
cdr3_aa: CASSITRRGRADGSSEQYF
cdr3_nt: TGTGCCAGTAGTATCACCCGCCGCGGGAGGGCCGATGGCTCTTCCGAGCAGTACTTC

j_call: TRBJ1-5
v_call: TRBV5-1
clone_size: -
d_call: -
cdr3_aa: CASSLANQDQPQHF
cdr3_nt: TGCGCCAGCAGCTTGGCCAACCAGGATCAGCCCCAGCATTTT

j_call: TRBJ2-4
v_call: TRBV6-2/TRBV6-3
clone_size: -
d_call: TRBD1
cdr3_aa: CASTKSTGGWGQNIQYF
cdr3_nt: TGTGCCAGCACCAAATCTACAGGGGGCTGGGGACAAAACATTCAGTACTTC

j_call: TRBJ2-2
v_call: TRBV11-2
clone_size: many
d_call: -
cdr3_aa: CASSRRPRDPGELFF
cdr3_nt: TGTGCCAGCAGCCGTCGTCCCAGGGACCCCGGGGAGCTGTTTTTT

j_call: TRBJ1-1
v_call: TRBV27
clone_size: many
d_call: -
cdr3_aa: CASRQAEGTEAFF
cdr3_nt: TGTGCCAGCCGACAGGCAGAAGGGACTGAAGCTTTCTTT

j_call: TRBJ2-2
v_call: TRBV19
clone_size: few
d_call: -
cdr3_aa: CASSIDRAGSGELFF
cdr3_nt: TGTGCCAGTAGTATAGATAGGGCGGGATCCGGGGAGCTGTTTTTT

j_call: TRBJ1-6
v_call: TRBV27
clone_size: few
d_call: -
cdr3_aa: CASSLGSIPRSPLHF
cdr3_nt: TGTGCCAGCAGTTTGGGGTCTATACCCCGGTCACCCCTCCACTTT

j_call: TRBJ1-5
v_call: TRBV28
clone_size: many
d_call: -
cdr3_aa: CASRRAETGNQPQHF
cdr3_nt: TGTGCCAGCAGACGAGCAGAGACTGGCAATCAGCCCCAGCATTTT

j_call: TRBJ2-6
v_call: TRBV5-1
clone_size: few
d_call: -
cdr3_aa: CASTPSLATGANVLTF
cdr3_nt: TGCGCCAGCACCCCTAGCCTGGCTACTGGGGCCAACGTCCTGACTTTC

j_call: TRBJ2-7
v_call: TRBV20-1
clone_size: many
d_call: TRBD1
cdr3_aa: CSARVVGTGLSSSYEQYF
cdr3_nt: TGCAGTGCTAGAGTGGTCGGGACAGGGCTTTCAAGCTCCTACGAGCAGTACTTC

j_call: TRBJ2-1
v_call: TRBV27
clone_size: -
d_call: TRBD1
cdr3_aa: CASSLGQGSDEQFF
cdr3_nt: TGTGCCAGCAGTTTGGGACAGGGTTCGGATGAGCAGTTCTTC

j_call: TRBJ1-4
v_call: TRBV30
clone_size: many
d_call: -
cdr3_aa: CAWQGTTNEKLFF
cdr3_nt: TGTGCCTGGCAGGGTACGACTAATGAAAAACTGTTTTTT

j_call: TRBJ2-7
v_call: TRBV6-1
clone_size: many
d_call: -
cdr3_aa: CASRGQTYEQYF
cdr3_nt: TGTGCCAGCAGAGGACAGACCTACGAGCAGTACTTC

j_call: TRBJ2-6
v_call: TRBV6-2/TRBV6-3
clone_size: -
d_call: -
cdr3_aa: CASSYETGTGANVLTF
cdr3_nt: TGTGCCAGCAGTTACGAAACAGGGACTGGGGCCAACGTCCTGACTTTC

j_call: TRBJ1-1
v_call: TRBV12-3/TRBV12-4
clone_size: many
d_call: -
cdr3_aa: CASSFRTAQAFF
cdr3_nt: TGTGCCAGCAGTTTCCGGACAGCCCAGGCTTTCTTT

j_call: TRBJ2-7
v_call: TRBV6-1
clone_size: many
d_call: -
cdr3_aa: CASSEPSLLEQYF
cdr3_nt: TGTGCCAGCAGTGAACCGAGCCTTCTCGAGCAGTACTTC

j_call: TRBJ2-6
v_call: TRBV2
clone_size: -
d_call: -
cdr3_aa: CASSEEPGVSSGANVLTF
cdr3_nt: TGTGCCAGCAGTGAAGAACCCGGGGTTAGTTCGGGGGCCAACGTCCTGACTTTC

j_call: TRBJ2-4
v_call: TRBV11-2
clone_size: -
d_call: TRBD1
cdr3_aa: CASSLTGQWVQYF
cdr3_nt: TGTGCCAGCAGCTTAACGGGACAGTGGGTTCAGTACTTC

j_call: TRBJ1-1
v_call: TRBV10-3
clone_size: -
d_call: TRBD1
cdr3_aa: CAISMARDRSPGSTEAFF
cdr3_nt: TGTGCCATCTCCATGGCCAGGGACAGGAGTCCGGGGAGCACTGAAGCTTTCTTT

j_call: TRBJ2-2
v_call: TRBV7-6
clone_size: few
d_call: -
cdr3_aa: CASSQSAGPTTGELFF
cdr3_nt: TGTGCCAGCAGCCAAAGTGCGGGGCCTACCACCGGGGAGCTGTTTTTT

j_call: TRBJ1-5
v_call: TRBV28
clone_size: many
d_call: -
cdr3_aa: CASSLYSTNQPQHF
cdr3_nt: TGTGCCAGCAGTTTATACAGTACCAATCAGCCCCAGCATTTT

j_call: TRBJ2-5
v_call: TRBV13
clone_size: -
d_call: TRBD2
cdr3_aa: CASSWSGSGQETQYF
cdr3_nt: TGTGCCAGCAGCTGGAGCGGGAGTGGGCAAGAGACCCAGTACTTC

j_call: TRBJ1-6
v_call: TRBV28
clone_size: many
d_call: -
cdr3_aa: CASSRVINSPLHF
cdr3_nt: TGTGCCAGCAGTAGGGTCATTAATTCACCCCTCCACTTT

j_call: TRBJ2-6
v_call: TRBV12-5
clone_size: -
d_call: -
cdr3_aa: CASGRSGANVLTF
cdr3_nt: TGTGCTAGTGGGAGATCTGGGGCCAACGTCCTGACTTTC

j_call: TRBJ2-2
v_call: TRBV6-2/TRBV6-3
clone_size: few
d_call: -
cdr3_aa: CASTDRIANTGELFF
cdr3_nt: TGTGCCAGCACCGACAGAATCGCGAACACCGGGGAGCTGTTTTTT

j_call: TRBJ1-5
v_call: TRBV12-3/TRBV12-4
clone_size: many
d_call: TRBD1
cdr3_aa: CASILTGYSNQPQHF
cdr3_nt: TGTGCCAGCATCTTGACAGGGTATAGCAATCAGCCCCAGCATTTT

j_call: TRBJ1-6
v_call: TRBV7-3
clone_size: few
d_call: TRBD1
cdr3_aa: CASSAQGRSPLHF
cdr3_nt: TGTGCCAGCAGCGCACAGGGGCGATCACCCCTCCACTTT

j_call: TRBJ2-1
v_call: TRBV12-3/TRBV12-4
clone_size: -
d_call: TRBD1
cdr3_aa: CASSFGGTGGVNEQFF
cdr3_nt: TGTGCCAGCAGTTTTGGAGGGACAGGAGGCGTCAATGAGCAGTTCTTC

j_call: TRBJ1-4
v_call: TRBV15
clone_size: many
d_call: -
cdr3_aa: CATSRGQATNEKLFF
cdr3_nt: TGTGCCACCAGCAGAGGACAGGCAACTAATGAAAAACTGTTTTTT

j_call: TRBJ1-1
v_call: TRBV7-6
clone_size: many
d_call: -
cdr3_aa: CASSLTQRNTEAFF
cdr3_nt: TGTGCCAGCAGCTTAACACAGAGGAACACTGAAGCTTTCTTT

j_call: TRBJ1-5
v_call: TRBV30
clone_size: -
d_call: TRBD1
cdr3_aa: CAWSGTGGPQPQHF
cdr3_nt: TGTGCCTGGAGTGGCACAGGGGGCCCTCAGCCCCAGCATTTT

j_call: TRBJ2-2
v_call: TRBV6-1
clone_size: few
d_call: TRBD1
cdr3_aa: CASRRNLQGYRELFF
cdr3_nt: TGTGCCAGCAGAAGAAACCTACAGGGGTACAGGGAGCTGTTTTTT

j_call: TRBJ1-2
v_call: TRBV20-1
clone_size: many
d_call: TRBD1
cdr3_aa: CSARETGRANGYTF
cdr3_nt: TGCAGTGCTAGAGAGACAGGGAGGGCTAATGGCTACACCTTC

j_call: TRBJ2-2
v_call: TRBV18
clone_size: -
d_call: -
cdr3_aa: CASTGLGGVGELFF
cdr3_nt: TGTGCCAGCACAGGCCTTGGGGGCGTCGGGGAGCTGTTTTTT

j_call: TRBJ2-5
v_call: TRBV30
clone_size: few
d_call: TRBD1
cdr3_aa: CAWSSGTGARQETQYF
cdr3_nt: TGTGCCTGGAGTTCCGGGACAGGGGCCCGCCAAGAGACCCAGTACTTC

j_call: TRBJ1-2
v_call: TRBV7-9
clone_size: -
d_call: -
cdr3_aa: CASSFSRGEKNGYTF
cdr3_nt: TGTGCCAGCAGCTTCTCACGGGGGGAGAAGAATGGCTACACCTTC

j_call: TRBJ1-1
v_call: TRBV6-1
clone_size: many
d_call: -
cdr3_aa: CASSVSLRDGRMNTEAFF
cdr3_nt: TGTGCCAGCAGTGTTAGCCTAAGGGACGGCCGTATGAACACTGAAGCTTTCTTT

j_call: TRBJ1-5
v_call: TRBV2
clone_size: many
d_call: TRBD1
cdr3_aa: CASRPRWTQGSLLNQPQHF
cdr3_nt: TGTGCCAGCAGACCACGGTGGACACAGGGGAGTCTCCTTAATCAGCCCCAGCATTTT

j_call: TRBJ1-5
v_call: TRBV19
clone_size: many
d_call: TRBD1
cdr3_aa: CASRGQGGNQPQHF
cdr3_nt: TGTGCCAGCAGAGGACAGGGGGGCAATCAGCCCCAGCATTTT

j_call: TRBJ2-7
v_call: TRBV29-1
clone_size: -
d_call: TRBD2
cdr3_aa: CSVRRLAGVPYEQYF
cdr3_nt: TGCAGCGTTCGTAGACTAGCGGGAGTTCCATACGAGCAGTACTTC